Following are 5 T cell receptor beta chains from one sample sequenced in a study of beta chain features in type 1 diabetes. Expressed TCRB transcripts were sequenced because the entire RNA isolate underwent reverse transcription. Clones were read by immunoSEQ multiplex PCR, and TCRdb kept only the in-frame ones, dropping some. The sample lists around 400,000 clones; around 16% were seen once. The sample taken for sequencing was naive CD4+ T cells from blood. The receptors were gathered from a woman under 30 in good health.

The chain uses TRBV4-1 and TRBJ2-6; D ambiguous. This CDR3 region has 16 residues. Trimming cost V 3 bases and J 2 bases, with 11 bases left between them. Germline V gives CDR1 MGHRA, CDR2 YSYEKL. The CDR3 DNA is TGCGCCAGCAGCCACCCCGGTCGCACTGGGGCCAACGTCCTGACTTTC. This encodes CASSHPGRTGANVLTF.

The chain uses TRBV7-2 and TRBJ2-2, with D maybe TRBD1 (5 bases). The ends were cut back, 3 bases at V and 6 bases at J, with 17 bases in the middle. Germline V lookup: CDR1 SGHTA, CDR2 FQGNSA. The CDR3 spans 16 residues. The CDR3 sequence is CASSFQGLGISGELFF. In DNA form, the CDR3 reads TGTGCCAGCAGCTTTCAGGGTCTAGGGATTTCCGGGGAGCTGTTTTTT.

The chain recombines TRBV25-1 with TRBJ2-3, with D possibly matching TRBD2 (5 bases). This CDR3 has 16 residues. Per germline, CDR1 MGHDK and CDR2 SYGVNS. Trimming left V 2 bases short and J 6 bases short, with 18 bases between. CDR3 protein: CASSELGQSGFDTQYF. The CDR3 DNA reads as TGTGCCAGCAGTGAACTCGGCCAATCGGGGTTTGATACGCAGTATTTT.

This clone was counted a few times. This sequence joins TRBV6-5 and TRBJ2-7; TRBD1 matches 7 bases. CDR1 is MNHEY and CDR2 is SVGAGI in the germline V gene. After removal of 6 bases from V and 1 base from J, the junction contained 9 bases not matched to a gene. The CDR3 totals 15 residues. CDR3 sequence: CASRSEGAFSYEQYF. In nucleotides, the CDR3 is TGTGCCAGCAGGTCCGAGGGGGCCTTTTCCTACGAGCAGTACTTC.

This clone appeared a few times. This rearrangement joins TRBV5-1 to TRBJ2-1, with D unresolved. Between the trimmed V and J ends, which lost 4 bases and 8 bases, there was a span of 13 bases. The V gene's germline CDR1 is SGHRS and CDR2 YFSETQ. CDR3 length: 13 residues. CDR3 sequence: CASSVPLEDEQFF. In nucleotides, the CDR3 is TGCGCCAGCAGCGTACCTCTTGAGGATGAGCAGTTCTTC.